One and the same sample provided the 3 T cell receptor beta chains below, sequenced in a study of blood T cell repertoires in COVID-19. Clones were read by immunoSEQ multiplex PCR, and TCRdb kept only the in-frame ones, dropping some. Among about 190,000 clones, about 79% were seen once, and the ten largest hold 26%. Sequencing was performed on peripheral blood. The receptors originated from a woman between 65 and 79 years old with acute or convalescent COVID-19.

CDR3 sequence reads: CASSLGQGVVDEQFF. CDR3 sequence (DNA): TGTGCCAGCAGCTTAGGGCAGGGCGTGGTAGATGAGCAGTTCTTC. This sequence joins TRBV7-7 and TRBJ2-1; D may be TRBD1 (5 bases). The length of the CDR3 is 15 residues. Germline V CDR1 and CDR2: SSHAT, FNYEAQ (reference sequence). V shed 1 base and J shed 8 bases, with 15 bases lying between them.

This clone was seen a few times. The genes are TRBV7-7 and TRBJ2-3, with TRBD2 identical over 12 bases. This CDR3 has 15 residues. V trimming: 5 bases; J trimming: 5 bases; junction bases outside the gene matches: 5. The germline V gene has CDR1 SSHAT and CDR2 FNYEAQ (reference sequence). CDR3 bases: TGTGCCAGCAGCCGTGGACTAGCGGGGATAGATACGCAGTATTTT. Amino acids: CASSRGLAGIDTQYF.

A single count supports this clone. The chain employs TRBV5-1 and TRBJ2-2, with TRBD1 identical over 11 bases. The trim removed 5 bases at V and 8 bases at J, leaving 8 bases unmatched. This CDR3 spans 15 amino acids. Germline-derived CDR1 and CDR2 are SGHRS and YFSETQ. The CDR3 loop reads CASRPGQGARGELFF. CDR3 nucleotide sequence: TGCGCCAGCAGACCTGGACAGGGGGCGCGAGGGGAGCTGTTTTTT. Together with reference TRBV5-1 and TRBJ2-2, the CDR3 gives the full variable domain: KAGVTQTPRYLIKTRGQQVTLSCSPISGHRSVSWYQQTPGQGLQFLFEYFSETQRNKGNFPGRFSGRQFSNSRSEMNVSTLELGDSALYLCASRPGQGARGELFFGEGSRLTVL.